The entry below gives a single TCR beta chain sequence along with its context. The target of this receptor is not known. Per-nucleotide qualities are absent, and no much larger clonotype sits a single base away. The data stem from a study of cytomegalovirus exposure and HLA in healthy donors (dated by TCRdb to 2016 to 2017). In the study overall: In an earlier analysis of around 540 of the donors, approximately 260 Gb of sequence data and 117 million unique TCR beta sequences from roughly 200 million T cells were reported. Along with the approximately 600-subject first cohort, a separate validation cohort of over 90 different subjects was used. In a later analysis, previously published TCR beta repertoires from 666 donors were re-analyzed and high-resolution HLA genotyping was added so that TCR occurrence patterns could be studied. Among around 400 genotyped donors of the cohort, an average of about 240,000 unique TCR beta nucleotide sequences were sequenced per donor, about a sixth of them non-productive. The study was designed to test whether signatures of past pathogen exposure could be identified by cataloging public T cell receptors. HLA typing included class I and class II loci at four-digit resolution. About five DR-DQ haplotypes were handled as single units for association and clustering because linkage in the cohort was strong. Every discovery cohort repertoire had been produced on one sequencing platform. Typing coverage varied by locus: roughly 629-640 donors for A, B, C, DRB1 and DQB1; approximately 520 for DQA1; more than 600 for DPA1; 400 to 480 for DPB1. To decide whether each TCR beta V gene segment behaved as functional or pseudogenic, an earlier analysis of some 570 of the donors relied on high-throughput TCR beta sequencing. The study used immunosequencing to profile the T cell repertoires of hundreds of subjects and linked those repertoires to cytomegalovirus serostatus. Alongside the repertoire data, information on donor age, sex, ethnicity and CMV serostatus was compiled. A later genetic analysis used genome-wide SNP genotypes for about 65% of the 666 donors, treating that subset as a discovery cohort. Approximately 300 gigabases of sequencing data and roughly 81 million unique TCR sequences made up an early release that covered around 640 HLA-typed donors. In the later analysis, no new phenotypic data were used to find candidate immune exposures; instead, reliance was placed on TCR beta sequences and their occurrence across donors. To predict cytomegalovirus infection status, the study brought together high-throughput TCR immunosequencing, statistical association of individual TCRs with disease status, and machine learning. Of the 398 genotyped donors, approximately 81% were placed in the genetic ancestry cluster associated with self-reported Caucasian donors. The study at large found these results: In a later genetic analysis, fewer N-insertions in productive TCRs were reported among donors in an Asian-associated ancestry cluster than the roughly 700-donor mean. Specific HLA alleles were associated with more than 15,000 TCR beta sequences at a false discovery rate of 0.05 in a later analysis. A later analysis found that most CMV-associated TCR beta chains appeared HLA-restricted, with HLA associations seemingly driven largely by CMV exposure. The study listed 150 to 200 TCR beta chains as associated with cytomegalovirus. CMV serostatus was the only immune exposure information available for the cohort. The 87-base-pair reads could not distinguish some IMGT-functional V segments, including TRBV6-2 and TRBV6-3, so those segments were excluded. In a later genetic analysis, a missense DCLRE1C variant was associated with V-gene and J-gene trimming of TCR beta chains, and the association was replicated in an independent cohort. In vitro tests confirmed that a few of the cytomegalovirus-associated TCR beta chains recognize cytomegalovirus antigens. The presence/absence analyses assumed that sequencing depth was roughly uniform across donors, and that assumption may not be true. A later analysis reported that several top co-occurrence clusters appeared linked to parvovirus B19, influenza, CMV and Epstein-Barr virus. Most TCR sequences were observed very rarely across donors, whereas some public TCRs were present in many individuals. In both the original and validation cohorts, the classifier was reported to diagnose cytomegalovirus status with high specificity and sensitivity. The sequencing pipeline was judged likely to have produced a cluster of highly shared sequence variants as a technical artifact. A further reported finding was that TCR beta sequences accurately predicted the HLA-A and HLA-B alleles for most subjects in the first cohort. Correlated functional status among segregating V segments might reflect linkage disequilibrium, but an unknown experimental factor could not be ruled out. It was suggested by the authors that the approach could potentially be generalized to other disease states and immunological phenotypes. In an earlier analysis of some 500 of the donors, most TCR beta V segments were observed in productive rearrangements about 87% or about 30% of the time, broadly matching IMGT annotations. A later analysis found that TCR association rates varied across HLA loci, with DRB1 alleles showing the most associated TCRs and HLA-C alleles the fewest. In a later analysis, HLA-associated TCR beta chains were found to be more clonally expanded and to have lower generation probabilities than equally common non-associated chains. This cohort had only TCR beta chains sequenced, and the lack of alpha or paired-chain data limited which features could be detected. When HLA alleles, especially DR and DQ, strongly co-occurred, attributing TCR associations to individual alleles was difficult. HLA typing was unavailable for some donors at each locus, so association tests used only the typed subset. The earlier analysis of a few hundred of the donors excluded roughly 17 rarely observed V segments, including chromosome 9 orphons, because counts were too low.

Library generation was performed with the immunoSEQ multiplex PCR assay. The multiplex PCR relied on a mix of 60 forward primers for TCR Vbeta segments and 13 reverse primers for TCR Jbeta segments. The CDR3 region of rearranged TCR beta genes was amplified from genomic DNA with a multiplex PCR assay. The Illumina HiSeq System was used to sequence the amplified TCR beta libraries as 87-base-pair reads. The published analysis was carried out like this. In a later analysis, tens of millions of unique TCR beta chains were counted across the roughly 670 repertoires, and about 10 million of these chains were shared by at least two donors. Raw reads were error-corrected and collapsed into unique sequences with a nearest-neighbor algorithm that merged closely related sequences to remove PCR and sequencing errors. To assign V, D and J gene segments, CDR3 sequences were aligned to IMGT reference sequences. Each retained sequence needed at least a six-nucleotide match to both a V gene segment and a J gene segment. Rearrangements were called productive when the CDR3 lacked stop codons and stayed in frame with V and J; all others were non-productive. Following IMGT convention, CDR3 was defined as the stretch from the second conserved V-encoded cysteine to the conserved J-encoded phenylalanine. Sequences without an unambiguous match to a single V gene segment were excluded from the earlier analysis of 500 to 700 of the donors. An earlier analysis of 500 to 600 of the donors classified V segments as functional when productive rearrangements were above 56.7% and as segregating when the standard deviation between donors was above 5%. To diagnose cytomegalovirus status from the catalog of TCR beta chain sequences, a statistical classification framework was built. In a later analysis, TCR nucleotide sequences were compared against IMGT/GENE-DB human TR gene sequences so that V and J genes could be assigned. Using the TCRdist pipeline, a later analysis assigned CDR3 sequences along with most-parsimonious VDJ recombination scenarios. In a later analysis, each TCR beta chain was defined by its CDR3 amino acid sequence together with its V-gene family, and reads lacking a unique V-gene family were excluded. In a later analysis, approximately 590 highly shared, low-generation-probability nucleotide sequences were removed to address suspected cross-contamination and a sequencing artifact. In a later analysis, a clonal expansion index was calculated for each public chain from normalized within-repertoire ranks of inferred template counts. In a later analysis, generation probabilities were computed using a VDJ recombination model fitted to out-of-frame rearrangements, and the results were checked against IGoR. In a later analysis, hypergeometric tests were used to score TCR-TCR, TCR-HLA and TCR-CMV co-occurrence, with a repertoire-size bias correction applied to TCR pairs. A later analysis estimated false discovery rates by permuting HLA or CMV assignments 20 times. A later analysis grouped co-occurring TCRs with DBSCAN, adding TCRdist sequence similarity when clustering within HLA-allele-positive subsets. Co-occurrence clustering excluded repertoires with fewer than 30,000 or more than 120,000 public chains, plus five with anomalous nucleotide sharing. This immuneACCESS table, as held by TCRdb, lists in-frame sequences with V and J called but not all clones. Of the missing ones, under half trace to an unresolved V gene in checked studies; the others have no known cause. Clonal size and the V and J genes are those of that table, whereas D and trimming came from the DNA. Here the sample has 150,000 or so clones; around 80% occur a single time. The ten largest clones take up roughly 1.4% of the sample.

The germline V gene supplies CDR1 SGHTA and CDR2 FQGTGA. The germline V and J ends show losses of 6 bases and 5 bases respectively, and no gene match explains 15 bases of the junction. Measured from the cysteine to the phenylalanine, the CDR3 is 19 residues long. Just CDR3 DNA is preserved here, 57 bases in frame from base 1. In total, roughly 670 healthy bone marrow donors made up the cohort. At the time of sampling, every cohort member was nominally healthy, though immune exposures that went unrecorded were likely present. The donor tested CMV seropositive, placing the donor among the approximately 290 seropositive members of the cohort. A peripheral blood sample was collected from each donor, and TCR beta sequencing was performed on peripheral blood mononuclear cells. The Qiagen DNeasy Blood Extraction Kit was used to extract genomic DNA from the blood cell samples.

This chain is built from TRBV7-3 and TRBJ2-2, and 13 bases in between align with TRBD2. The sequenced sample was PBMCs. This TCR was sampled from a man aged 30 to 39 in good health and CMV-seropositive. The DNA is TGTGCCAGCAGGGATAACCCAGGACTAGCGGGGGACCCGACCGGGGAGCTGTTTTTT. Its protein reads: CASRDNPGLAGDPTGELFF. This CDR3, with the reference TRBV7-3 and TRBJ2-2 proteins standing in past its ends, gives the full variable domain GAGVSQTPSNKVTEKGKYVELRCDPISGHTALYWYRQSLGQGPEFLIYFQGTGAADDSGLPNDRFFAVRPEGSVSTLKIQRTERGDSAVYLCASRDNPGLAGDPTGELFFGEGSRLTVL.